The T cell receptor beta chain described here comes from a study of T cell changes during pregnancy in multiple sclerosis. The CDR3 has 15 residues. Trimming removed 4 bases from V and 2 bases from J; junction bases left unmatched: 7. In germline, CDR1 is WNHNN, CDR2 SYGVQD (reference sequence). The method was immunoSEQ multiplex PCR; TCRdb's version includes in-frame clones alone and lacks a portion of them. The data hold 35,000 to 50,000 clones, with about 88% observed a single time. The sequencing used CD4+ T cells from peripheral blood mononuclear cells, collected in the second trimester of pregnancy. The TCR sequence derives from a female donor with multiple sclerosis, enrolled in a pregnancy study. The V call is TRBV10-1, the J call TRBJ2-7; 8 bases fit TRBD2. CDR3 coding DNA: TGCGCCAGCAGTGTACCCGGGACTAGGGCCTACGAGCAGTACTTC. Amino acids: CASSVPGTRAYEQYF.